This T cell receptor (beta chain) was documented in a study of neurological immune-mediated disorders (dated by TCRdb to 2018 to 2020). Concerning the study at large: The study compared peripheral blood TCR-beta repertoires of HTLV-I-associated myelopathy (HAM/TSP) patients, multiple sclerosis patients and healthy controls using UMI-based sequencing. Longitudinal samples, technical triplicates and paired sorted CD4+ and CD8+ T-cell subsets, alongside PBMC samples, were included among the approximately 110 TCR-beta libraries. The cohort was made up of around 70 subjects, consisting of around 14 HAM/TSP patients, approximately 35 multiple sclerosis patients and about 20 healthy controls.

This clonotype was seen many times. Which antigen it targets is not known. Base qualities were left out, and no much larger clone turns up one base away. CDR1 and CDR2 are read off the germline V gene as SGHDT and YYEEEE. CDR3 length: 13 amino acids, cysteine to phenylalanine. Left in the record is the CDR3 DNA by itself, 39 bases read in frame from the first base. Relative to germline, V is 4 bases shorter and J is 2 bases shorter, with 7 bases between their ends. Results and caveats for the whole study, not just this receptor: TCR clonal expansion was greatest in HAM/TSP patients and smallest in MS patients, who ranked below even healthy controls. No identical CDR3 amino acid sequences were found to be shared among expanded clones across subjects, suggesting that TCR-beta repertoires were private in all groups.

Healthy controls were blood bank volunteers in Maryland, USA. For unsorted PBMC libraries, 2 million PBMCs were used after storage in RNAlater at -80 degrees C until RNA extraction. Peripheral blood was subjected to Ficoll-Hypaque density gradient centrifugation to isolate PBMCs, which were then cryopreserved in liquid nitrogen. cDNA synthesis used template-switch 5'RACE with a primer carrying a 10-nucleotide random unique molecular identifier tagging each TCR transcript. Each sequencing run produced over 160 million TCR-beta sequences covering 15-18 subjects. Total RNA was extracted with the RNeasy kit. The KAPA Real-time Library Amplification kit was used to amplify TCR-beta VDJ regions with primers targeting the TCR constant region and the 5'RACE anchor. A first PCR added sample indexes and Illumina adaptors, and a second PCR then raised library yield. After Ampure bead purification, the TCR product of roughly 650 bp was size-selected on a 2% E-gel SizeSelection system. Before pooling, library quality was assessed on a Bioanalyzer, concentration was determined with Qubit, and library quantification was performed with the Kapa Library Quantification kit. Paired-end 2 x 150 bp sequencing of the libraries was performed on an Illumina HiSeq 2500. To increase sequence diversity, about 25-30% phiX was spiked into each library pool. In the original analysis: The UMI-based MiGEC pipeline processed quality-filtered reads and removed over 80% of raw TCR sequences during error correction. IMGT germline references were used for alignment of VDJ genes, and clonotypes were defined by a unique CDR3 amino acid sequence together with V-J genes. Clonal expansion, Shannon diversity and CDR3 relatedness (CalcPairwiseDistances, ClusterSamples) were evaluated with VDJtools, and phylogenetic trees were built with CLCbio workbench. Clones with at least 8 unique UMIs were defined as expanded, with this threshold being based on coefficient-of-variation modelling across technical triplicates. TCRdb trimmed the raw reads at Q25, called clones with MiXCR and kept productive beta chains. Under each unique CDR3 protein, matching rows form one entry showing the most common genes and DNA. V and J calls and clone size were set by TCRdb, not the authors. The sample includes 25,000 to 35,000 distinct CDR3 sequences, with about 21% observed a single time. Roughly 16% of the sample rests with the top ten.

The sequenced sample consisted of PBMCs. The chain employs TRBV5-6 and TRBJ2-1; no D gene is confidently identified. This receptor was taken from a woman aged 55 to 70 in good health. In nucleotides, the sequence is TGTGCCAGCAGCCTGGCCCCCTACAATGAGCAGTTCTTC. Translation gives CASSLAPYNEQFF.